This T cell receptor beta chain was obtained from a study of early T cells in non-severe SARS-CoV-2 infection. The TCR library protocol attached unique molecular identifiers to the individual cDNA molecules. TCRdb reanalysed the 5' RACE reads using MiXCR and keeps one entry per CDR3 protein. Here the sample spans around 80,000 distinct CDR3 sequences, less than 15% being singletons. Findings and caveats of the study: VDJdb-based matching was biased toward anti-spike CD8 responses and missed private and CD4 specificities.

Germline V gene data show CDR1 as SEHNR and CDR2 as FQNEAQ (reference sequence). After removal of 6 bases from V and 3 bases from J, the junction contained 4 bases not matched to a gene. The CDR3 length is 14 residues. This clonotype was observed many times. Its antigen is undetermined. Sequencing was performed on whole blood. The receptor was isolated from an adult who was a healthcare worker with PCR-confirmed SARS-CoV-2 infection or an uninfected control (not recorded which). The chain has TRBV7-9 and TRBJ1-4; 7 nucleotides align to TRBD1. The CDR3 coding sequence is TGTGCCAGCAGTCCGGACAGGCCTAATGAAAAACTGTTTTTT. It codes for CASSPDRPNEKLFF.